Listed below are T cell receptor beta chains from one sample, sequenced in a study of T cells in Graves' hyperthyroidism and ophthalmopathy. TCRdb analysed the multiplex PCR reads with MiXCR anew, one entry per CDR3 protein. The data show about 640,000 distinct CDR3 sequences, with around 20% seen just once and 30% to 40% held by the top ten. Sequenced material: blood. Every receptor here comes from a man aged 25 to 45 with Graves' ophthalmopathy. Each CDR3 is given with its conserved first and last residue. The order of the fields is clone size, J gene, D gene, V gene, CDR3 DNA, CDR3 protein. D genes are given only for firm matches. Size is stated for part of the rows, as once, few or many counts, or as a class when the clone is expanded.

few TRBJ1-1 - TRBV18 TGTGCCAGCTCACCACGGGGGCAGCCCTCTGAAGCTTTCTTT CASSPRGQPSEAFF
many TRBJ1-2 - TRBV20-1 TGCAGTACAGCAAAACAGGGCTCAGATGGCTACACCTTC CSTAKQGSDGYTF
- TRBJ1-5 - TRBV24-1 TGTGCCACCAGTGGCAAGGGGTCGCCCCAGCATTTT CATSGKGSPQHF
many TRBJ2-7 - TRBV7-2 TGTGCCAGCCAAAGGCTGGGCTACGAGCAGTACTTC CASQRLGYEQYF
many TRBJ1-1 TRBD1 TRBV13 TGTGCCAGCAGGTCCGGGACAGGGGGGTGGCGCACTGAAGCTTTCTTT CASRSGTGGWRTEAFF
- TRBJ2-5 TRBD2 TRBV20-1 TGCAGTGCTAGAGTACAAGCGGGAGGCCTCCAAGAGACCCAGTACTTC CSARVQAGGLQETQYF
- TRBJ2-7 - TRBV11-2 TGTGCCAGCAGCTCCCGGGTCCCTAGGGGCTCCTACGAGCAGTACTTC CASSSRVPRGSYEQYF
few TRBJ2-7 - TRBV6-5 TGTGCCAGCAGTTACTCTGGGCAGTACGAGCAGTACTTC CASSYSGQYEQYF
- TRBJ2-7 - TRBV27 TGTGCCAGCAGTAGCCGGGATCCGAGACATTACGAGCAGTACTTC CASSSRDPRHYEQYF
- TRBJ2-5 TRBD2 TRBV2 TGTGCCAGCAGTTCTGGGACTAGCGGGGGTCAAGAGACCCAGTACTTC CASSSGTSGGQETQYF
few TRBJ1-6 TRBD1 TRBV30 TGTGCCTGGAGTATATCAGGGGGCAATTCACCCCTCCACTTT CAWSISGGNSPLHF
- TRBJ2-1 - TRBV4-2 TGTGCCAGCAGCCAGACCAGGAGCGATGAGCAGTTCTTC CASSQTRSDEQFF
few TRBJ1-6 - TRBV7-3 TGTGCCAGCAGCTTAACTCCAGGGTACAAATCACCCCTCCACTTT CASSLTPGYKSPLHF
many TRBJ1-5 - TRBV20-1 TGCAGTGCTAGAGATGGGGAGGGAAGCAATCAGCCCCAGCATTTT CSARDGEGSNQPQHF
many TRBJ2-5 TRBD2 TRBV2 TGTGCCAGCAGTGAATCCCCTAGCGGGAGTGAGACCCAGTACTTC CASSESPSGSETQYF
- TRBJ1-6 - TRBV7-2 TGTGCCAGCAGCCCGGCAAGGGTCCTCCACTTT CASSPARVLHF
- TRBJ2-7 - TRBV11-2 TGTGCCAGCAGCCGATCCTGGGATGAAACCTCCTACGAGCAGTACTTC CASSRSWDETSYEQYF
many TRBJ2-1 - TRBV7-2 TGTGCCAGCAGCCCCCAACAAACCAACAGTGGGGAGCAGTTCTTC CASSPQQTNSGEQFF
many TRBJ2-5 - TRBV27 TGTGCCAGCAGTTTCCGGCTAGGGACCCCGCCGTTCCAAGAGACCCAGTACTTC CASSFRLGTPPFQETQYF
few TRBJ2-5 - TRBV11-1 TGTGCCAGCAGCCCCACCCCTGGAGGGGTCCAAGAGACCCAGTACTTC CASSPTPGGVQETQYF
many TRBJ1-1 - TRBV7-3 TGTGCCAGCAGCTTAGAGCGAAACACTGAAGCTTTCTTT CASSLERNTEAFF
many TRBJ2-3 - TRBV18 TGTGCCAGCTCAGGTACGGCGACAGATACGCAGTATTTT CASSGTATDTQYF
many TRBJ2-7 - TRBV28 TGTGCCAGCAGTTCGACAGGGTTGGCGGGAATAAACGAGCAGTACTTC CASSSTGLAGINEQYF
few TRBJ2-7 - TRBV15 TGTGCCACCAGCAGATCCCGGGACACCTACGAGCAGTACTTC CATSRSRDTYEQYF
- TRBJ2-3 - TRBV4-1 TGCGCCAGCAAAACCCCGGGGCAAAGAGATACGCAGTATTTT CASKTPGQRDTQYF
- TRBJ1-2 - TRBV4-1 TGCGCCAGCAGCCAAGGCCCCGGAACAGGGTGGTATGGCTACACCTTC CASSQGPGTGWYGYTF
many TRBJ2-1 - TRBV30 TGTGCCTGGGGGAGGAAATCCTACAATGAGCAGTTCTTC CAWGRKSYNEQFF
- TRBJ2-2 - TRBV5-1 TGCGCCAGCAGCTTGGACAGGGCGTGGACCGGGGAGCTGTTTTTT CASSLDRAWTGELFF
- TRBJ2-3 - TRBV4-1 TGCGCCAGCAGCCACCAGGGGGAGGACACAGATACGCAGTATTTT CASSHQGEDTDTQYF
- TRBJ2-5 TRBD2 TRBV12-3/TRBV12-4 TGTGCCAGCGCCGGGACTAGCGGGAGGCAGAAAGAGACCCAGTACTTC CASAGTSGRQKETQYF
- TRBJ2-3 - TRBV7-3 TGTGCCAGCAGCTCCCACGGTAGCACAGATACGCAGTATTTT CASSSHGSTDTQYF
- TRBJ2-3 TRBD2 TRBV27 TGTGCCAGCAGTCTTATAGCGGGAGGGCCCATAGATACGCAGTATTTT CASSLIAGGPIDTQYF
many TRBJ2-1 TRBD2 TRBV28 TGTGCCAGCAGTTTCGGGAGGGTCCCGGGGAATGAGCAGTTCTTC CASSFGRVPGNEQFF